Each of the 30 T cell receptor beta chains below was sequenced from the same sample in a study of shared clonotypes between healthy human individuals (TCRdb year 2020). Libraries came from the immunoSEQ multiplex PCR assay. The immuneACCESS repertoire file appears here via TCRdb, limited to in-frame rearrangements. These files lack a portion of the clones; in checked studies, under half of the deficit traces to unresolved V genes, and the cause of the others is not known. The sample records some 2,400,000 clones, about 94% of which are singletons. The top ten hold around 0.13% of the sample. Sequencing used naive CD4+ T cells sorted from blood. The sample's cell subset or site label, in plain terms: CD45RA+ positively selected. The receptors were sampled from a man younger than 35 in good health.

The V and J genes are TRBV30 and TRBJ2-1; 11 nucleotides agree with TRBD2. The CDR3 spans 16 residues. With V trimmed by 0 bases and J by 0 bases, 1 base remained unmatched. Germline loops: CDR1 GTSNPN, CDR2 SVGIG (reference sequence). The CDR3 bases are TGTGCCTGGAGTGTACTAGCGGGGGTCTCCTACAATGAGCAGTTCTTC. Its protein product is CAWSVLAGVSYNEQFF.

The chain has TRBV2 and TRBJ2-2, with TRBD1 matching 8 bases. Germline loops: CDR1 SNHLY, CDR2 FYNNEI. V gave up 7 bases and J gave up 0 bases; unmatched junction bases: 4. The length of the CDR3 is 15 residues. CDR3 DNA: TGTGCCAGCACTGTACAGGGGGCGAACACCGGGGAGCTGTTTTTT. Translation: CASTVQGANTGELFF.

The V gene is TRBV18, the J gene TRBJ2-7, with TRBD1 matching over 7 bases. Per the germline V gene, CDR1 is KGHSH and CDR2 is LQKENI. The CDR3 has 15 residues. Trimming took 3 bases from V and 0 from J; bases not matched to a gene: 5. The CDR3 region is CASSPRGDSSYEQYF. The DNA for the CDR3 is TGTGCCAGCTCACCTCGAGGGGACAGCTCCTACGAGCAGTACTTC.

The V gene is TRBV28, the J gene TRBJ2-7; D remains unclear. V was shortened by 4 bases and J by 4 bases, with 14 bases between the two germline ends. CDR3 length: 14 amino acids. The germline V gene has CDR1 MDHEN and CDR2 SYDVKM. Written as DNA, the CDR3 is TGTGCCAGCAGTTCACAGCCTTTACCTTACGAGCAGTACTTC. As protein: CASSSQPLPYEQYF.

This chain joins TRBV21-1 and TRBJ1-4; the D call of TRBD1 is as the table states it, not checked on the DNA. TRBV21-1 is flagged as a pseudogene. The CDR3 is made up of 16 amino acids. CDR3 nucleotides: TGTGCCAGCAACCCAACTAACAGGGGAATAGAGGAAAAACTGTTTTTT. It specifies CASNPTNRGIEEKLFF.

The rearrangement links TRBV7-2 to TRBJ1-5; no definite D call. V was shortened by 3 bases and J by 4 bases, with 7 bases between the two germline ends. CDR1 and CDR2 (germline): SGHTA, FQGNSA. This CDR3 is built from 13 residues. This chain's CDR3 is CASSFSFNQPQHF. The CDR3 DNA is TGTGCCAGCAGCTTCAGTTTTAATCAGCCCCAGCATTTT. Looking up the rest from reference TRBV7-2 and TRBJ1-5 gives the full variable domain: GAGVSQSPSNKVTEKGKDVELRCDPISGHTALYWYRQSLGQGLEFLIYFQGNSAPDKSGLPSDRFSAERTGGSVSTLTIQRTQQEDSAVYLCASSFSFNQPQHFGDGTRLSIL.

J is TRBJ2-2 and V is TRBV25-1; TRBD2 agrees at 13 bases. Germline CDR1 MGHDK, CDR2 SYGVNS. CDR3 length: 14 residues. J was trimmed by 6 bases and V by 6 bases; bases with no gene match: 1. CDR3 sequence reads: CASSTSGRAGELFF. In nucleotides, the CDR3 is TGTGCCAGCAGCACTAGCGGGAGGGCCGGGGAGCTGTTTTTT.

The chain couples TRBV5-1 to TRBJ1-6; D gene ambiguous. The germline gives CDR1 SGHRS, CDR2 YFSETQ. The length of the CDR3 is 13 residues. V was shortened by 4 bases and J by 5 bases, with 7 bases between the two germline ends. The CDR3 protein is CASSKTNNSPLHF. The CDR3 coding sequence is TGCGCCAGCAGCAAAACGAATAATTCACCCCTCCACTTT. Full variable domain (missing parts from reference TRBV5-1 and TRBJ1-6): KAGVTQTPRYLIKTRGQQVTLSCSPISGHRSVSWYQQTPGQGLQFLFEYFSETQRNKGNFPGRFSGRQFSNSRSEMNVSTLELGDSALYLCASSKTNNSPLHFGNGTRLTVT.

The chain couples TRBV19 to TRBJ2-2; possible D gene TRBD2, 5 bases. CDR1 is LNHDA, CDR2 SQIVND, per germline (reference sequence). The CDR3 totals 14 residues. V was shortened by 3 bases and J by 8 bases, with 13 bases between the two germline ends. CDR3 bases: TGTGCCAGTAGTATTCGGAGGTTGGCGGGGGAGCTGTTTTTT. Its protein product is CASSIRRLAGELFF.

The J gene is TRBJ2-5, the V gene TRBV5-1, with 13 bases that match TRBD2. V trimming: 5 bases; J trimming: 5 bases; junction bases outside the gene matches: 6. From germline, CDR1 is SGHRS and CDR2 YFSETQ. The CDR3 spans 15 residues. CDR3 loop: CASSSGTSGMETQYF. The CDR3 DNA is TGCGCCAGCAGTTCCGGGACTAGCGGGATGGAGACCCAGTACTTC.

The chain combines TRBV9 with TRBJ2-3, with D perhaps assigned TRBD1 or TRBD2 (5 bases each). Germline loops: CDR1 SGDLS, CDR2 YYNGEE. Trimming took 2 bases from V and 5 from J, leaving 12 bases between them. The CDR3 runs to 14 residues. In nucleotides, the CDR3 is TGTGCCAGCAGCGTGGAGATTGGGGGAGATACGCAGTATTTT. This encodes CASSVEIGGDTQYF.

The rearrangement uses TRBV28 and TRBJ1-1; a weak D match, TRBD1 (5 bases). CDR1 MDHEN and CDR2 SYDVKM come from the germline V gene. The CDR3 consists of 14 residues. V gave up 6 bases and J gave up 1 base, with 12 bases separating them. CDR3 coding DNA: TGTGCCAGCAGGGTGGGGCGGCCGAACACTGAAGCTTTCTTT. As protein: CASRVGRPNTEAFF.

This CDR3 reads CASSQDRKGYTF. CDR3 coding DNA: TGCGCCAGCAGCCAAGATCGGAAGGGCTACACCTTC. The chain uses TRBV4-3 and TRBJ1-2; no clear D gene. The CDR3 sequence is 12 residues long. Trimming shortened V by 0 bases and J by 8 bases, and 7 bases separated the two germline ends. Germline CDR1 and CDR2: LGHNA and YSLEER.

The chain couples TRBV6-4 to TRBJ1-1, with D possibly TRBD1 on 6 matching bases. With 4 bases removed from V and 3 bases from J, the gap between germline ends came to 21 bases. The CDR3 has 17 residues. CDR1 and CDR2 from the germline V gene are MRHNA and SNTAGT. This CDR3 reads CASSGRVLGGEHTEAFF. CDR3 bases: TGTGCCAGCAGTGGCCGAGTTTTAGGGGGAGAACACACTGAAGCTTTCTTT.

The rearrangement joins TRBV6-1 to TRBJ2-5; 9 nucleotides align to TRBD2. CDR1 is MNHNS, CDR2 SASEGT, per germline. The CDR3 spans 14 residues. V shed 6 bases and J 2 bases; nucleotides not matched to a gene: 4. The CDR3 nucleotides read TGTGCCAGCAGGACCCTAGCGGGGCAAGAGACCCAGTACTTC. The encoded protein is CASRTLAGQETQYF.

This clone was found a few times. Additional DNA sequences in this sample encode the identical CDR3. The genes are TRBV11-2 and TRBJ2-5, with D perhaps matching TRBD1 (5 bases). Germline loops: CDR1 SGHAT, CDR2 FQNNGV. Trimming left V 1 base short and J 2 bases short, with 5 bases between. The CDR3 contains 13 residues. The CDR3 loop is CASSLGQQETQYF. CDR3 DNA sequence: TGTGCCAGCAGCTTAGGACAGCAAGAGACCCAGTACTTC.

V usage is TRBV23-1 and J usage is TRBJ2-7, with 7 bases identical to TRBD1. TRBV23-1 has ORF status, its function being uncertain. Losses at the gene ends were 0 bases for V and 2 bases for J; bases not matched to a gene: 25. CDR3 length equals 22 residues. CDR3 in DNA: TGCGCCAGCAGTCAATCTGATCAAAGTATGGCTGATAGGGGGCAGGGGACCTACGAGCAGTACTTC. Amino acid sequence: CASSQSDQSMADRGQGTYEQYF.

The V gene is TRBV6-1, the J gene TRBJ1-4; the match to TRBD1 covers 8 bases. Germline CDR1 reads MNHNS; CDR2 reads SASEGT. The CDR3 length is 17 residues. V lost 2 bases and J lost 5; bases outside the gene matches: 10. The chain's CDR3 is CASSEYYGQGRNEKLFF. Here the CDR3 DNA reads TGTGCCAGCAGTGAATACTACGGACAGGGAAGGAATGAAAAACTGTTTTTT.

The chain employs TRBV30 and TRBJ2-3; TRBD1 matches 7 bases. The CDR3 runs 14 residues. Germline trimming cut 5 bases from V and 0 bases from J; bases unmatched to any gene: 5. Germline V CDR1 and CDR2: GTSNPN, SVGIG (reference sequence). The CDR3: CAWYYRGSTDTQYF. CDR3 in DNA: TGTGCCTGGTACTACAGGGGTAGCACAGATACGCAGTATTTT.

The chain links TRBV5-1 to TRBJ2-5; weak D call: TRBD2 (6 bases). This CDR3 is built from 14 residues. The ends were cut back, 4 bases at V and 1 base at J, with 11 bases in the middle. CDR1 is SGHRS, CDR2 YFSETQ, per germline. The CDR3 is CASSVGTFQETQYF. CDR3 coding DNA: TGCGCCAGCAGCGTCGGGACTTTCCAAGAGACCCAGTACTTC.

This chain joins TRBV5-1 and TRBJ2-3; D not certain. V was trimmed by 4 bases and J by 1 base, leaving 13 bases between them. Germline CDR1 and CDR2: SGHRS and YFSETQ. This CDR3 is 15 amino acids long. DNA of the CDR3: TGCGCCAGCAGCCCCGTTAGGGATGGCACAGATACGCAGTATTTT. This gives the protein CASSPVRDGTDTQYF.

The V call is TRBV2, the J call TRBJ1-5; perhaps TRBD1 as D (5 bases). Trimming pared 6 bases from V and 9 bases from J, leaving 15 bases between. Looked up from germline, CDR1 is SNHLY and CDR2 is FYNNEI. The CDR3 runs 13 residues. CDR3 residues: CASSRDGLGPQHF. Here the CDR3 DNA reads TGTGCCAGCAGCCGGGACGGTTTAGGGCCCCAGCATTTT.

In this sample, this clone turned up once. The chain links TRBV6-5 to TRBJ2-2; no definite D call. The germline gives CDR1 MNHEY, CDR2 SVGAGI. Trimming pared 5 bases from V and 6 bases from J, leaving 16 bases between. The CDR3 length is 15 residues. The CDR3 region has the DNA TGTGCCAGCAGTCCTCAACAGAGATTCCCCGGGGAGCTGTTTTTT. It codes for CASSPQQRFPGELFF.

V usage is TRBV7-6 and J usage is TRBJ1-5; 8 nucleotides match TRBD1. Germline assignment: CDR1 SGHVS and CDR2 FNYEAQ. V was pared by 2 bases and J by 6 bases, with 6 bases of the junction left unmatched. The CDR3 totals 15 residues. CDR3 region: CASSLRSGGGQPQHF. The CDR3 DNA is TGTGCCAGCAGCTTAAGGTCAGGGGGCGGTCAGCCCCAGCATTTT.

This sequence joins TRBV6-1 and TRBJ1-4, with TRBD1 matching over 9 bases. V lost 7 bases, J lost 8 bases, and 8 bases stayed unmatched. The CDR3 is 14 amino acids. The germline V gene has CDR1 MNHNS and CDR2 SASEGT. CDR3 protein: CASTGGQGREKLFF. CDR3 coding DNA: TGTGCCAGCACCGGGGGACAGGGTAGGGAAAAACTGTTTTTT.

Regarding this clone: Other DNA sequences in this sample translate to the same CDR3. The V and J genes are TRBV5-6 and TRBJ2-5, with D uncertain. V was trimmed by 2 bases and J by 2 bases, leaving 1 base between them. CDR1 SGHDT and CDR2 YYEEEE come from the germline V gene. The CDR3 loop spans 11 amino acids. The CDR3 bases are TGTGCCAGCAGCTTTCAAGAGACCCAGTACTTC. This sequence encodes CASSFQETQYF.

Concerning this clone itself: The identical CDR3 is also encoded by other nucleotide sequences in the sample. This sequence joins TRBV5-1 and TRBJ2-5; D may correspond to TRBD1 or TRBD2 (5 bases each). CDR3 length: 14 amino acids. The germline V and J ends were trimmed by 2 bases and 2 bases, with 10 bases remaining between them. The germline CDR1 and CDR2 sequences are SGHRS and YFSETQ. The DNA of the CDR3 is TGCGCCAGCAGCTTATCCGGGGCTCAAGAGACCCAGTACTTC. Amino acid sequence: CASSLSGAQETQYF.

This rearrangement joins TRBV27 to TRBJ2-5, with 7 bases fitting TRBD2. J was trimmed by 5 bases and V by 6 bases; bases with no gene match: 12. The CDR3 runs to 15 residues. Germline values: CDR1 MNHEY, CDR2 SMNVEV (reference sequence). The CDR3 protein is CASSPLGRAQETQYF. CDR3 DNA sequence: TGTGCCAGCAGCCCGCTAGGGAGGGCCCAGGAGACCCAGTACTTC.

The chain recombines TRBV7-9 with TRBJ1-4, with D possibly being TRBD1 (5 bases). Germline V gives CDR1 SEHNR, CDR2 FQNEAQ (reference sequence). Trimming shortened V by 5 bases and J by 0 bases, and 19 bases separated the two germline ends. The length of the CDR3 is 18 residues. CDR3 loop: CASSPGWVMDATNEKLFF. The CDR3 DNA sequence: TGTGCCAGCAGCCCAGGGTGGGTTATGGATGCAACTAATGAAAAACTGTTTTTT.

The chain links TRBV6-5 to TRBJ2-1, with a possible D match to TRBD1 (6 bases). There are 13 residues in the CDR3. Trimming cost V 2 bases and J 8 bases, with 10 bases left between them. Germline values: CDR1 MNHEY, CDR2 SVGAGI. This CDR3 is CASSYDRLDEQFF. The CDR3 DNA is TGTGCCAGCAGTTACGACAGGCTGGATGAGCAGTTCTTC.